Following are 26 T cell receptor beta chains from one sample sequenced in a study of technical replicates of blood from a handful of donors. Some clones are missing from TCRdb's copy, which holds only in-frame ones; the method was immunoSEQ multiplex PCR. In the table there are about 75,000 clones, approximately 93% of which are singletons. The sequenced sample was PBMCs. All receptors come from a human donor in good health. Some clones in this sample may be carry-over from other donors' samples.

This chain links TRBV5-4 with TRBJ1-1; D not certain. The CDR3 is 15 residues long. The germline gives CDR1 SGHNT, CDR2 YYREEE (reference sequence). Trimming cost V 6 bases and J 0 bases, with 15 bases left between them. The CDR3 DNA follows: TGTGCCAGCACCCTGTGGCGGGATTTGAACACTGAAGCTTTCTTT. It specifies CASTLWRDLNTEAFF.

V is TRBV12-5 and J is TRBJ1-6; D unclear. The CDR3 is 15 residues long. The germline V and J ends were trimmed by 0 bases and 7 bases, with 10 bases remaining between them. The germline gives CDR1 LGHNT, CDR2 FRNRAP. The CDR3 loop reads CASGLVRGRNSPLHF. CDR3 nucleotides: TGTGCTAGTGGTTTGGTACGAGGTAGAAATTCACCCCTCCACTTT.

The V gene is TRBV5-4, the J gene TRBJ2-2; a weak D match, TRBD2 (6 bases). Trimming took 5 bases from V and 4 from J, leaving 9 bases between them. This CDR3 is 13 amino acids long. Germline V gene sequence: CDR1 SGHNT, CDR2 YYREEE (reference sequence). CDR3 nucleotides: TGTGCCAGCAGATACGGGGGCACCGGGGAGCTGTTTTTT. Its translation is CASRYGGTGELFF.

The genes are TRBV7-9 and TRBJ1-4, with D uncertain. The germline CDR1 and CDR2 sequences are SEHNR and FQNEAQ (reference sequence). V was trimmed by 3 bases and J by 8 bases, leaving 13 bases between them. The CDR3 totals 14 residues. For the CDR3, the DNA is TGTGCCAGCAGCTTCTCCGGGGTTGAAGAAAAACTGTTTTTT. This gives the protein CASSFSGVEEKLFF.

The chain links TRBV11-3 to TRBJ1-3, with D unresolved. Germline V lookup: CDR1 SGHNT, CDR2 YENEEA. V gave up 3 bases and J gave up 0 bases, with 3 bases separating them. The CDR3 sequence is 13 residues long. CDR3 loop: CASSLYSGNTIYF. The CDR3 DNA sequence: TGTGCCAGCAGCTTGTACTCTGGAAACACCATATATTTT.

The genes are TRBV9 and TRBJ1-2; no definite D call. With 3 bases removed from V and 6 bases from J, the gap between germline ends came to 18 bases. In germline, CDR1 is SGDLS, CDR2 YYNGEE. The CDR3 runs 15 residues. This chain's CDR3 is CASSADSTGLHGYTF. The CDR3 region has the DNA TGTGCCAGCAGCGCCGATTCTACGGGGTTACATGGCTACACCTTC.

The rearrangement joins TRBV7-6 to TRBJ1-5, with 10 bases matching TRBD1. Germline V lookup: CDR1 SGHVS, CDR2 FNYEAQ. The V gene end was trimmed by 1 base and the J gene end by 7 bases; junction bases not matched to a gene: 4. There are 15 residues in the CDR3. CDR3 protein: CASSLGQGAGQPQHF. Written as DNA, the CDR3 is TGTGCCAGCAGCTTAGGACAGGGGGCAGGGCAGCCCCAGCATTTT.

V usage is TRBV7-8 and J usage is TRBJ2-2; TRBD2 aligns across 10 bases. The J segment lost 5 bases and the V segment lost 5 bases, leaving 5 bases of the junction unmatched. Germline values: CDR1 SGHVS, CDR2 FQNEAQ. The CDR3 contains 15 residues. CDR3 amino acids: CASSKAGGPTGELFF. CDR3 coding DNA: TGTGCCAGCAGCAAAGCGGGGGGGCCAACCGGGGAGCTGTTTTTT.

V and J are TRBV5-8 and TRBJ1-5; 10 bases are shared with TRBD1. CDR1 SGHTS and CDR2 YDEGEE come from the germline V gene. The V gene end was trimmed by 4 bases and the J gene end by 6 bases; junction bases not matched to a gene: 7. The CDR3 extends over 15 amino acids. CDR3 bases: TGTGCCAGCAGCCAGACAGGGACAGGGGTTCAGCCCCAGCATTTT. This encodes CASSQTGTGVQPQHF.

The V and J genes are TRBV27 and TRBJ2-5; 8 bases match TRBD1. V lost 1 base, J lost 2 bases, and 0 bases stayed unmatched. Germline-derived CDR1 and CDR2 are MNHEY and SMNVEV (reference sequence). The CDR3 spans 14 residues. The CDR3: CASSLWTGQETQYF. The CDR3 nucleotides read TGTGCCAGCAGTTTATGGACAGGGCAAGAGACCCAGTACTTC.

The V call is TRBV7-2, the J call TRBJ2-5; D remains unclear. The V gene lost 5 bases and the J gene lost 5 bases, with 12 bases spanning the gap. Germline V gives CDR1 SGHTA, CDR2 FQGNSA. The CDR3 runs 13 residues. CDR3 region: CASSPRLEETQYF. CDR3 bases: TGTGCCAGCAGCCCCCGACTGGAGGAGACCCAGTACTTC. The variable domain in full, with the rest retrieved from reference TRBV7-2 and TRBJ2-5, is GAGVSQSPSNKVTEKGKDVELRCDPISGHTALYWYRQSLGQGLEFLIYFQGNSAPDKSGLPSDRFSAERTGGSVSTLTIQRTQQEDSAVYLCASSPRLEETQYFGPGTRLLVL.

The chain has TRBV6-5 and TRBJ2-7; 7 bases align to TRBD2. This CDR3 comprises 15 residues. Germline CDR1 and CDR2: MNHEY and SVGAGI. V lost 6 bases to trimming and J lost 0 bases; unmatched junction nucleotides: 8. The CDR3 here is CASSPSGASSYEQYF. The DNA of the CDR3 is TGTGCCAGCAGCCCCAGCGGGGCCAGCTCCTACGAGCAGTACTTC.

The J gene is TRBJ2-2, the V gene TRBV7-9, with 8 bases fitting TRBD2. Per the germline V gene, CDR1 is SEHNR and CDR2 is FQNEAQ (reference sequence). The CDR3 length is 19 residues. V shed 4 bases, J shed 2 bases, and the junction held 15 bases outside the gene matches. The CDR3 nucleotides read TGTGCCAGCAGCTCAACCCTACGCACACTAGCGGTTAACACCGGGGAGCTGTTTTTT. The encoded protein is CASSSTLRTLAVNTGELFF.

V usage is TRBV18 and J usage is TRBJ2-1, with D maybe TRBD2 (6 bases). The CDR3 consists of 14 residues. CDR1 and CDR2 (germline): KGHSH, LQKENI. The V end was cut by 3 bases, the J end by 8 bases, with 14 bases between. In DNA form, the CDR3 reads TGTGCCAGCTCACCTATGGTCAGGGAGGATGAGCAGTTCTTC. Protein sequence: CASSPMVREDEQFF. Looking up the rest from reference TRBV18 and TRBJ2-1 gives the full variable domain: NAGVMQNPRHLVRRRGQEARLRCSPMKGHSHVYWYRQLPEEGLKFMVYLQKENIIDESGMPKERFSAEFPKEGPSILRIQQVVRGDSAAYFCASSPMVREDEQFFGPGTRLTVL.

This clone was counted a single time. The rearrangement links TRBV27 to TRBJ1-1; TRBD1 might be the D (5 bases). This CDR3 comprises 13 residues. The germline V and J ends were trimmed by 4 bases and 8 bases, with 14 bases remaining between them. Per germline, CDR1 MNHEY and CDR2 SMNVEV (reference sequence). The CDR3 bases are TGTGCCAGCAGTTACTGGGGCGCTGGGGAAGCTTTCTTT. As protein: CASSYWGAGEAFF.

For the CDR3, the DNA is TGTGCCAGCAGACAGGGGACCCTCAATCAGCCCCAGCATTTT. Translated: CASRQGTLNQPQHF. The genes are TRBV6-5 and TRBJ1-5; TRBD1 agrees at 7 bases. Per the germline V gene, CDR1 is MNHEY and CDR2 is SVGAGI. V shed 6 bases and J 3 bases; nucleotides not matched to a gene: 5. The CDR3 totals 14 residues.

This chain links TRBV7-8 with TRBJ2-5; TRBD2 is a possible D gene (6 bases). Trimming cost V 2 bases and J 5 bases, with 15 bases left between them. This CDR3 has 15 amino acids. The germline CDR1 and CDR2 sequences are SGHVS and FQNEAQ. CDR3 nucleotides: TGTGCCAGCAGCTTAAGTGTCTTCGGAGGGGAGACCCAGTACTTC. This codes for CASSLSVFGGETQYF.

The chain links TRBV6-5 to TRBJ1-2; 9 nucleotides agree with TRBD1. CDR1 and CDR2 from the germline V gene are MNHEY and SVGAGI. V shed 2 bases and J 2 bases; nucleotides not matched to a gene: 6. This CDR3 has 16 residues. CDR3 loop: CASSYGPGTGNYGYTF. The CDR3 region has the DNA TGTGCCAGCAGTTACGGACCCGGGACAGGGAACTATGGCTACACCTTC.

V and J are TRBV7-6 and TRBJ2-2; 8 nucleotides align to TRBD2. CDR3 length equals 17 residues. Germline loops: CDR1 SGHVS, CDR2 FNYEAQ. V shed 1 base and J 5 bases; nucleotides not matched to a gene: 9. The CDR3 coding sequence is TGTGCCAGCAGCTTAGAGGCAGCGGGAGTCTCTACCGGGGAGCTGTTTTTT. Protein: CASSLEAAGVSTGELFF.

The chain links TRBV25-1 to TRBJ2-5; tentative D call: TRBD1 (6 bases). Germline loops: CDR1 MGHDK, CDR2 SYGVNS. Trimming took off 1 base at V and 5 bases at J, with 14 bases between the two ends. This CDR3 is 15 amino acids long. The CDR3 DNA follows: TGTGCCAGCAGTGAATCAAGGGGGATGGGGGAGACCCAGTACTTC. Amino acid sequence: CASSESRGMGETQYF.

This rearrangement joins TRBV6-5 to TRBJ2-7, with a weak D call TRBD1 (6 bases). Germline lookup yields CDR1 MNHEY and CDR2 SVGAGI. The CDR3 is made up of 15 amino acids. Trimming took off 5 bases at V and 1 base at J, with 15 bases between the two ends. The CDR3 nucleotides read TGTGCCAGCAGTCCGTACTCCAGGGGTTCCTACGAGCAGTACTTC. Translated, it gives CASSPYSRGSYEQYF.

In its sample, this clone was seen a few times. Distinct nucleotide sequences in the sample also encode this CDR3. This chain connects TRBV14 to TRBJ2-5; D is possibly TRBD2 (7 bases). Per germline, CDR1 SGHDN and CDR2 FVKESK. V lost 0 bases and J 2 bases, leaving 16 bases between the germline ends. The CDR3 is 17 amino acids. The CDR3 region has the DNA TGTGCCAGCAGCCAAGACGCGGGCGGGGGCCCTCAAGAGACCCAGTACTTC. This codes for CASSQDAGGGPQETQYF. The entire variable domain, with the rest obtained from reference TRBV14 and TRBJ2-5, is as follows: EAGVTQFPSHSVIEKGQTVTLRCDPISGHDNLYWYRRVMGKEIKFLLHFVKESKQDESGMPNNRFLAERTGGTYSTLKVQPAELEDSGVYFCASSQDAGGGPQETQYFGPGTRLLVL.

V usage is TRBV29-1 and J usage is TRBJ2-7; TRBD2 agrees at 8 bases. The CDR3 spans 13 residues. In germline, CDR1 is SQVTM, CDR2 ANQGSEA. Germline trimming cut 6 bases from V and 0 bases from J; bases unmatched to any gene: 4. In DNA, the CDR3 is TGCAGCGTCCGGGGGGGCAGCTCCTACGAGCAGTACTTC. This codes for CSVRGGSSYEQYF.

This clone appeared a single time. The gene calls are TRBV2 and TRBJ2-1; 7 bases are shared with TRBD2. The CDR3 has 15 amino acids. J lost 1 base, V lost 7 bases, and 7 bases had no gene match. The germline CDR1 and CDR2 sequences are SNHLY and FYNNEI. CDR3 loop: CASKQRDLSYNEQFF. CDR3 nucleotide sequence: TGTGCCAGCAAACAGCGGGATCTATCCTACAATGAGCAGTTCTTC.

Of note for this clone: The same CDR3 can be traced to other DNA sequences in this sample. This chain connects TRBV19 to TRBJ1-2, with a tentative D call TRBD1 (6 bases). V lost 6 bases to trimming and J lost 5 bases, with 7 bases between them. The germline CDR1 and CDR2 sequences are LNHDA and SQIVND (reference sequence). This CDR3 has 11 residues. This CDR3 is CASRRGYGYTF. In DNA form, the CDR3 reads TGTGCCAGTAGAAGGGGGTATGGCTACACCTTC.

The chain employs TRBV7-8 and TRBJ2-1; 9 nucleotides align to TRBD2. This CDR3 spans 18 amino acids. V was clipped by 4 bases and J by 0 bases; unmatched bases: 10. Germline CDR1 SGHVS, CDR2 FQNEAQ. In DNA, the CDR3 is TGTGCCAGCAGCTCCTCCTCTAGCGGGGAGGGCTCCTACAATGAGCAGTTCTTC. Encoded protein: CASSSSSSGEGSYNEQFF.